This T cell receptor beta chain was sequenced for a study of blood T cell repertoires in COVID-19. The cohort comprised adults aged about 18 to 89 years residing in about 25 US areas. Cohorts were based on clinical histories the participants reported. The data were produced by immunoSEQ multiplex PCR, yet TCRdb's version contains in-frame clones alone and is incomplete. The table includes under 400,000 clones, approximately 83% detected once. The CDR3 contains 16 residues. Germline lookup yields CDR1 SGHTA and CDR2 FQGNSA. Losses at the gene ends were 5 bases for V and 3 bases for J; bases not matched to a gene: 9.

The source material was PBMCs or T cells enriched from blood (not recorded which). This chain links TRBV7-2 with TRBJ1-4; 7 bases are a match to TRBD1. The clonotype was recovered from a woman between 40 and 55 years old with acute COVID-19. CDR3 sequence (DNA): TGTGCCAGCAGCCGGGAAGAGAGGGGGCCTAATGAAAAACTGTTTTTT. As protein: CASSREERGPNEKLFF. The complete variable domain, with remaining parts taken from reference TRBV7-2 and TRBJ1-4, reads GAGVSQSPSNKVTEKGKDVELRCDPISGHTALYWYRQSLGQGLEFLIYFQGNSAPDKSGLPSDRFSAERTGGSVSTLTIQRTQQEDSAVYLCASSREERGPNEKLFFGSGTQLSVL.